Each of the 26 T cell receptor beta chains below was sequenced from the same sample in a study of OX40 agonist ivuxolimab in advanced cancers. Method: immunoSEQ multiplex PCR; TCRdb's copy keeps in-frame clones and lacks some. The sample has roughly 89,000 clones; around 84% are singletons. This specimen was CD4+ or CD8+ T cells sorted from blood, taken in a trial of the OX40 agonist ivuxolimab. Receptors originate from an adult with an advanced solid tumor such as melanoma, head and neck, liver or kidney cancer.

The chain combines TRBV4-1 with TRBJ2-1; TRBD2 agrees at 7 bases. The CDR3 is 18 amino acids. The V and J ends lost 2 bases and 0 bases, in that order; junction bases with no gene match: 10. Germline CDR1 MGHRA, CDR2 YSYEKL. CDR3 sequence reads: CASSQFRTRNPSYNEQFF. In DNA, the CDR3 is TGCGCCAGCAGCCAATTTCGGACTAGGAACCCCTCCTACAATGAGCAGTTCTTC.

J is TRBJ2-1 and V is TRBV5-8; TRBD2 matches at 12 bases. With V trimmed by 1 base and J by 0 bases, 5 bases remained unmatched. Per the germline V gene, CDR1 is SGHTS and CDR2 is YDEGEE. The CDR3 loop spans 18 amino acids. Here the CDR3 DNA reads TGTGCCAGCAGCTTGAGACAGACTAGCGGGAGCTCCTACAATGAGCAGTTCTTC. Translating gives CASSLRQTSGSSYNEQFF. The whole variable domain, remainder taken from reference TRBV5-8 and TRBJ2-1, is EAGVTQSPTHLIKTRGQQATLRCSPISGHTSVYWYQQALGLGLQFLLWYDEGEERNRGNFPPRFSGRQFPNYSSELNVNALELEDSALYLCASSLRQTSGSSYNEQFFGPGTRLTVL.

V and J are TRBV7-8 and TRBJ1-4; no reliable D call. CDR1 is SGHVS, CDR2 FQNEAQ, per germline. The CDR3 is 15 residues long. Trimming cost V 2 bases and J 2 bases, with 9 bases left between them. The chain's CDR3 is CASSLRIQTNEKLFF. CDR3 nucleotide sequence: TGTGCCAGCAGCTTAAGGATACAGACTAATGAAAAACTGTTTTTT.

There are a few counts of this clone. V is TRBV19 and J is TRBJ2-7; tentative D call: TRBD2 (5 bases). This CDR3 is built from 14 residues. Germline V gene sequence: CDR1 LNHDA, CDR2 SQIVND (reference sequence). Trimming cost V 6 bases and J 1 base, with 13 bases left between them. Here the CDR3 DNA reads TGTGCCAGTAGACAGCGGAGTGGGTCCTACGAGCAGTACTTC. Residues: CASRQRSGSYEQYF.

The rearrangement uses TRBV2 and TRBJ1-1; 9 bases align to TRBD1. The CDR3 extends over 17 amino acids. With 0 bases clipped from V and 7 bases from J, the junction kept 12 bases outside the gene matches. Germline V gives CDR1 SNHLY, CDR2 FYNNEI. CDR3 sequence: CASSEAPGQGRDFEAFF. Written as DNA, the CDR3 is TGTGCCAGCAGTGAAGCACCGGGACAGGGCCGGGATTTTGAAGCTTTCTTT.

This clone was found a few times. This CDR3 is CASSQLERGGRYEQYF. In nucleotides, the CDR3 is TGTGCCAGCAGCCAATTGGAGCGGGGGGGCCGATACGAGCAGTACTTC. This chain connects TRBV14 to TRBJ2-7, with TRBD2 matching 10 bases. J lost 4 bases, V lost 2 bases, and 8 bases had no gene match. Germline values: CDR1 SGHDN, CDR2 FVKESK. The CDR3 extends over 16 amino acids. Full variable domain (rest looked up from reference TRBV14 and TRBJ2-7): EAGVTQFPSHSVIEKGQTVTLRCDPISGHDNLYWYRRVMGKEIKFLLHFVKESKQDESGMPNNRFLAERTGGTYSTLKVQPAELEDSGVYFCASSQLERGGRYEQYFGPGTRLTVT.

The V call is TRBV9, the J call TRBJ1-2; D is perhaps TRBD1 (5 bases). V was shortened by 4 bases and J by 2 bases, with 15 bases between the two germline ends. Germline V gene lookup returns CDR1 SGDLS and CDR2 YYNGEE. This CDR3 is 15 amino acids long. CDR3 coding DNA: TGTGCCAGCAGCACTACGGGACGGCCCAACTATGGCTACACCTTC. This gives the protein CASSTTGRPNYGYTF.

The count of this clone is one. V is TRBV7-2 and J is TRBJ2-3, with TRBD2 matching 7 bases. With V trimmed by 0 bases and J by 6 bases, 6 bases remained unmatched. CDR1 is SGHTA, CDR2 FQGNSA, per germline. The CDR3 has 15 residues. This CDR3 is CASSLALAGVDTQYF. Here the CDR3 DNA reads TGTGCCAGCAGCTTAGCGCTGGCGGGAGTTGATACGCAGTATTTT.

This chain links TRBV5-1 with TRBJ2-1; tentatively, D is TRBD1 (7 bases). V gave up 6 bases and J gave up 4 bases, with 14 bases separating them. Germline-derived CDR1 and CDR2 are SGHRS and YFSETQ. The CDR3 has 14 residues. CDR3 nucleotides: TGCGCCAGCACCTCGGGGGACAGATACAATGAGCAGTTCTTC. Protein product: CASTSGDRYNEQFF.

The chain joins TRBV5-8 to TRBJ2-7; a possible D gene is TRBD1 (5 bases). Germline V gives CDR1 SGHTS, CDR2 YDEGEE. This CDR3 is 14 amino acids long. Trimming took 5 bases from V and 7 from J, leaving 19 bases between them. The CDR3 sequence: CASRYNQGFREQYF. For the CDR3, the DNA is TGTGCCAGCAGATATAATCAGGGCTTTCGGGAGCAGTACTTC.

V gene TRBV6-5 combines with J gene TRBJ1-2; 10 bases are a match to TRBD1. This CDR3 spans 13 amino acids. V dropped 6 bases and J dropped 8; count of bases not matched to a gene: 6. Germline V gene sequence: CDR1 MNHEY, CDR2 SVGAGI. The CDR3 DNA sequence: TGTGCCAGCAGGAGACAGGGGGCGGGGGGCTACACCTTC. Amino acid sequence: CASRRQGAGGYTF.

The chain couples TRBV9 to TRBJ1-2; TRBD1 matches at 10 bases. From germline, CDR1 is SGDLS and CDR2 YYNGEE. V was pared by 5 bases and J by 7 bases, with 8 bases of the junction left unmatched. CDR3 size: 14 residues. The CDR3 DNA reads as TGTGCCAGCAGGGCCGAGGGACAGGGGTCTGGCTACACCTTC. Its translation: CASRAEGQGSGYTF.

With respect to this clone: Additional DNA sequences in this sample encode the identical CDR3. The chain joins TRBV6-5 to TRBJ2-3, with 7 bases identical to TRBD2. CDR1 is MNHEY, CDR2 SVGAGI, per germline. The CDR3 runs 15 residues. The J segment lost 0 bases and the V segment lost 0 bases, leaving 0 bases of the junction unmatched. CDR3: CASSYSGGSTDTQYF. As DNA, the CDR3 is TGTGCCAGCAGTTACTCGGGAGGGAGCACAGATACGCAGTATTTT.

In its sample, this clone was seen once. CDR3 sequence reads: CASSLDGTDYEQYF. For the CDR3, the DNA is TGCGCCAGCAGCTTGGACGGGACGGACTACGAGCAGTACTTC. The V gene is TRBV5-1, the J gene TRBJ2-7; tentatively, D is TRBD1 or TRBD2 (5 bases each). The CDR3 contains 14 residues. Germline V gene lookup returns CDR1 SGHRS and CDR2 YFSETQ. The V gene lost 0 bases and the J gene lost 3 bases, with 10 bases spanning the gap.

The genes are TRBV6-5 and TRBJ1-2, with a weak D call TRBD1 (6 bases). Germline CDR1 reads MNHEY; CDR2 reads SVGAGI. This CDR3 spans 12 amino acids. The V gene lost 7 bases and the J gene lost 4 bases, with 10 bases spanning the gap. This CDR3 is CASTPDSYGYTF. The CDR3 DNA reads as TGTGCCAGCACTCCGGACAGCTATGGCTACACCTTC.

This chain uses TRBV5-1 with TRBJ1-2, with no clear D. The CDR3 has 14 amino acids. Germline CDR1 is SGHRS and CDR2 is YFSETQ. V shed 1 base and J shed 3 bases, with 10 bases lying between them. The CDR3 DNA sequence: TGCGCCAGCAGCTTGACGGCCTTTGACTATGGCTACACCTTC. Protein: CASSLTAFDYGYTF.

The chain has TRBV4-1 and TRBJ1-5; possibly TRBD1 for D (5 bases). CDR1 is MGHRA, CDR2 YSYEKL, per germline. Trimming pared 3 bases from V and 5 bases from J, leaving 11 bases between. The CDR3 consists of 14 residues. The CDR3 sequence is CASSHQGTYQPQHF. CDR3 DNA sequence: TGCGCCAGCAGCCATCAGGGTACCTATCAGCCCCAGCATTTT.

The J gene is TRBJ1-3, the V gene TRBV7-2; D is unresolved. This CDR3 contains 14 residues. V shed 4 bases and J shed 0 bases, with 7 bases lying between them. Germline CDR1 reads SGHTA; CDR2 reads FQGNSA. The CDR3 is CASSYLTSGNTIYF. Written as DNA, the CDR3 is TGTGCCAGCAGCTATCTAACCTCTGGAAACACCATATATTTT.

The chain couples TRBV27 to TRBJ1-1; no clear D gene. The V end lost 0 bases, the J end lost 2 bases, and 4 bases lay between the germline ends. CDR1 MNHEY and CDR2 SMNVEV come from the germline V gene (reference sequence). The CDR3 loop spans 13 amino acids. DNA for the CDR3: TGTGCCAGCAGTTTATCTGATAACACTGAAGCTTTCTTT. Translated: CASSLSDNTEAFF.

The genes are TRBV7-6 and TRBJ1-1; D uncertain. Deletions cut 4 bases from V and 4 bases from J, with 13 bases between. The CDR3 spans 14 residues. Germline CDR1 is SGHVS and CDR2 is FNYEAQ. The CDR3 here is CASSSGRTGTEAFF. The CDR3, as DNA: TGTGCCAGCAGCTCGGGCCGGACGGGCACTGAAGCTTTCTTT.

The genes are TRBV19 and TRBJ2-1; tentative D call: TRBD1 (5 bases). The CDR3 consists of 15 residues. CDR1 LNHDA and CDR2 SQIVND come from the germline V gene (reference sequence). Between the trimmed V and J ends, which lost 4 bases and 6 bases, there was a span of 16 bases. CDR3 residues: CASSTRTSGLNEQFF. The CDR3 DNA follows: TGTGCCAGTAGTACCCGAACCTCAGGGCTCAATGAGCAGTTCTTC. Variable domain in full (rest from reference TRBV19 and TRBJ2-1): DGGITQSPKYLFRKEGQNVTLSCEQNLNHDAMYWYRQDPGQGLRLIYYSQIVNDFQKGDIAEGYSVSREKKESFPLTVTSAQKNPTAFYLCASSTRTSGLNEQFFGPGTRLTVL.

This rearrangement joins TRBV5-1 to TRBJ1-5; D perhaps matches TRBD1 (6 bases). CDR3 size: 13 residues. V lost 4 bases to trimming and J lost 6 bases, with 11 bases between them. CDR1 SGHRS and CDR2 YFSETQ come from the germline V gene. The CDR3 loop reads CASSQQGSQPQHF. The CDR3 DNA follows: TGCGCCAGCAGCCAACAGGGTAGTCAGCCCCAGCATTTT.

V is TRBV18 and J is TRBJ1-1; D is possibly TRBD1 (6 bases). Germline V lookup: CDR1 KGHSH, CDR2 LQKENI. The V end lost 4 bases, the J end lost 7 bases, and 19 bases lay between the germline ends. The CDR3 is 15 residues long. The CDR3 DNA is TGTGCCAGCTCACTAAACTCAGGGTCAGGGGATGAAGCTTTCTTT. It yields the protein CASSLNSGSGDEAFF. Complete variable domain (other parts from reference TRBV18 and TRBJ1-1): NAGVMQNPRHLVRRRGQEARLRCSPMKGHSHVYWYRQLPEEGLKFMVYLQKENIIDESGMPKERFSAEFPKEGPSILRIQQVVRGDSAAYFCASSLNSGSGDEAFFGQGTRLTVV.

The chain is built from TRBV7-9 and TRBJ2-3, with 12 bases identical to TRBD2. The CDR3 is made up of 18 amino acids. Germline CDR1 and CDR2: SEHNR and FQNEAQ (reference sequence). The V segment lost 5 bases and the J segment 2 bases; nucleotides outside the gene matches: 11. The CDR3 loop is CASSQTSGRALNTDTQYF. CDR3 bases: TGTGCCAGCAGCCAGACTAGCGGGAGAGCCTTAAACACAGATACGCAGTATTTT.

This clone was seen only once. The CDR3 sequence: CASSREQHNNQPQHF. In DNA form, the CDR3 reads TGTGCCAGCAGTCGCGAGCAGCACAATAATCAGCCCCAGCATTTT. The gene calls are TRBV7-2 and TRBJ1-5; D is ambiguous. Trimming pared 6 bases from V and 4 bases from J, leaving 16 bases between. Germline lookup yields CDR1 SGHTA and CDR2 FQGNSA. The CDR3 extends over 15 amino acids.

The V call is TRBV18, the J call TRBJ1-1; D remains ambiguous. The CDR3 is made up of 14 amino acids. Germline V CDR1 and CDR2: KGHSH, LQKENI. V was cut by 5 bases and J by 5 bases, with 15 bases left in between. The CDR3 sequence is CASSSSGELTEAFF. The CDR3 DNA reads as TGTGCCAGCTCATCAAGTGGGGAGCTAACTGAAGCTTTCTTT.